This T cell receptor beta chain was recovered during a study of molecular identifiers for immune sequencing clone quantification. Study results and limitations: Clones exceeding 20 RNA copies carried over 97% of effector molecules but under 1% of naive-cell molecules.

For bulk TCR libraries, previously described methods and listed TCR primers were used. One entry per CDR3 protein, called by TCRdb with MiXCR from the PCR reads. This table has approximately 97,000 distinct CDR3 sequences, 20% to 30% appearing once. This clonotype has just one count. Its target is not known. A read error is likely, as this CDR3 ends without the conserved phenylalanine or tryptophan. From germline, CDR1 is MNHEY and CDR2 SVGAGI. With 0 bases removed from V and 4 bases from J, the gap between germline ends came to 4 bases. The CDR3 totals 13 residues. The origin of this receptor is a human donor in good health. Some libraries in this study had Jurkat cell RNA spiked in. The specimen was naive CD8+ T cells from blood, with Jurkat cell RNA spiked in. Subset reported: FACS-sorted CD8+CD4-CCR7+CD45RA+ naive T cells. V and J are TRBV6-5 and TRBJ1-5; D call uncertain. This CDR3 reads CASSYSQNQPQHV. DNA of the CDR3: TGTGCCAGCAGTTACTCGCAGAATCAGCCCCAGCATGTA.